A selection of T cell receptor beta chains follows, all from one sample in a study of response to subunit inactivated influenza vaccine. TCRdb analysed the RT-PCR reads with MiXCR anew, one entry per CDR3 protein. Here the sample spans around 490,000 distinct CDR3 sequences, 6% to 9% being singletons. Sequenced material: PBMCs from blood, taken roughly 24 months after vaccination. Receptor source: a man between 45 and 75 years old who received an inactivated influenza vaccine. Each CDR3 is given with its conserved first and last residue. The order of the fields is J gene, D gene, V gene, clone size, CDR3 DNA, CDR3 protein. A D gene is named only where the DNA matches it firmly. Clone size is shown for a subset of rows, as once, few, many or a class of expanded clone.

TRBJ1-2 | TRBD1 | TRBV7-8 | . | TGTGCCAGCAGCCAGCGGCCGGGACAGGGCTCGAGCTATGGCTACACCTTC | CASSQRPGQGSSYGYTF
TRBJ2-5 | TRBD1 | TRBV2 | many | TGTGCCAGCAGCGAAGGGGGCGGACCTTCCCAAGAGACCCAGTACTTC | CASSEGGGPSQETQYF
TRBJ2-4 | . | TRBV5-5 | . | TGTGCCAGCAGCTTGTCCCAGGGACAAGCCAAAAACATTCAGTACTTC | CASSLSQGQAKNIQYF
TRBJ2-2 | TRBD1 | TRBV20-1 | few | TGCAGTGCTAGAGATCTTTCCAGGGACAGGGAAATCACCGGGGAGCTGTTTTTT | CSARDLSRDREITGELFF
TRBJ1-1 | . | TRBV11-2 | few | TGTGCCAGCAGCGTAAACGGACAGTTGAACACTGAAGCTTTCTTT | CASSVNGQLNTEAFF
TRBJ2-2 | TRBD1 | TRBV11-2 | few | TGTGCCAGCAGCTTAATCTTTTCGGACAGGGACAACACCGGGGAGCTGTTTTTT | CASSLIFSDRDNTGELFF
TRBJ2-1 | TRBD2 | TRBV20-1 | few | TGCAGTGCTATACCGCTAGCGGGAGCTTGGGATGAGCAGTTCTTC | CSAIPLAGAWDEQFF
TRBJ2-1 | TRBD2 | TRBV11-3 | once | TGTGCCAGCAGCTTAACTAGCGGAGAACTATACAATGAGCAGTTCTTC | CASSLTSGELYNEQFF
TRBJ1-1 | . | TRBV5-1 | . | TGCGCCAGCAGCCCCGGGACTAACATGAACACTGAAGCTTTCTTT | CASSPGTNMNTEAFF
TRBJ2-3 | . | TRBV12-3/TRBV12-4 | few | TGTGCCAGCAGTTCCCTAGGTGCGGGCCTTAGCACAGATACGCAGTATTTT | CASSSLGAGLSTDTQYF
TRBJ1-5 | . | TRBV16 | . | TGTGCCAGCAGCCGGGAATGGGGTGCGGGTCAGCCCCAGCATTTT | CASSREWGAGQPQHF
TRBJ1-3 | . | TRBV20-1 | few | TGCAGTGCTATTCGGGGGCTGGGCGGAAACACCATATATTTT | CSAIRGLGGNTIYF
TRBJ2-1 | TRBD2 | TRBV20-1 | few | TGCAGTGTCGCGGGACTAGCGGGATACCAATTATCCTCTGAGCAGTTCTTC | CSVAGLAGYQLSSEQFF
TRBJ2-5 | . | TRBV12-3/TRBV12-4 | few | TGTGCCAGCAGTTTAACGAACTCGGAGACCCAGTACTTC | CASSLTNSETQYF
TRBJ2-1 | TRBD2 | TRBV28 | few | TGTGCCAGCAGTAGCGGGGGAGGTGTGTCCTACAATGAGCAGTTCTTC | CASSSGGGVSYNEQFF
TRBJ2-2 | . | TRBV6-1 | many | TGTGCCAGCAGGAGTGGGGGGCTGAACACCGGGGAGCTGTTTTTT | CASRSGGLNTGELFF
TRBJ2-1 | TRBD1 | TRBV6-5 | few | TGTGCCAGCAGTACTACCCTCTCCGGGACAGGGTTCCACAATGAGCAGTTCTTC | CASSTTLSGTGFHNEQFF
TRBJ2-1 | TRBD1 | TRBV30 | many | TGTGCCTGGGGACAGGGCTGGAATGAGCAGTTCTTC | CAWGQGWNEQFF
TRBJ1-5 | . | TRBV12-3/TRBV12-4 | many | TGTGCCAGCAGTTTTGAGGGAAGCAATCAGCCCCAGCATTTT | CASSFEGSNQPQHF
TRBJ2-1 | . | TRBV29-1 | few | TGCAGCGTTGATCAAGATGGGGACAATGAGCAGTTCTTC | CSVDQDGDNEQFF
TRBJ2-5 | . | TRBV29-1 | . | TGCAGCGTTGATGGGCTACAAGAGACCCAGTACTTC | CSVDGLQETQYF
TRBJ2-7 | . | TRBV7-9 | many | TGTGCCAGCAGCCAAGGGGTCTACGAGCAGTACTTC | CASSQGVYEQYF
TRBJ2-1 | TRBD1 | TRBV5-1 | many | TGCGCCAGCAGCTTGTACCAGGGGGCTTACTACAATGAGCAGTTCTTC | CASSLYQGAYYNEQFF
TRBJ1-4 | TRBD1 | TRBV29-1 | many | TGCAGCGTTTCCGTACAGGGGACGAGAGAAAAACTGTTTTTT | CSVSVQGTREKLFF
TRBJ2-7 | . | TRBV28 | few | TGTGCCAGCAACAGCCCCGGGAGCGAATACTACGAGCAGTACTTC | CASNSPGSEYYEQYF
TRBJ2-7 | . | TRBV4-3 | . | TGCGCCAGCAGCCAAGATCGGAGAGTGACTTACTACGAGCAGTACTTC | CASSQDRRVTYYEQYF